These 28 T cell receptor beta chains share one sample of origin, sequenced in a study of shared clonotypes between healthy human individuals. Assay used: immunoSEQ multiplex PCR; TCRdb lists only in-frame clones, some missing. The table includes hundreds of thousands of clones, 76% detected once. The source material was PBMCs. These receptors all come from a woman between 35 and 50 years old in good health. Some clones in this sample may be carry-over from other donors' samples.

This clone showed up just once. CDR3 DNA: TGTGCCATCAGTGAATCCACTCGGGGACAGGACTCCTACGAGCAGTACTTC. It encodes CAISESTRGQDSYEQYF. J is TRBJ2-7 and V is TRBV10-3, with 8 bases fitting TRBD1. The CDR3 is 17 amino acids. The trim removed 3 bases at V and 0 bases at J, leaving 10 bases unmatched. Germline assignment: CDR1 ENHRY and CDR2 SYGVKD.

This clone was counted at least ten times. The chain links TRBV6-1 to TRBJ2-7, with D tentatively TRBD2 (5 bases). Trimming left V 8 bases short and J 0 bases short, with 14 bases between. The CDR3 totals 14 residues. Per germline, CDR1 MNHNS and CDR2 SASEGT. CDR3: CASEGTKSSYEQYF. CDR3 bases: TGTGCCAGCGAGGGTACCAAGAGCTCCTACGAGCAGTACTTC.

The table lists this clone with a few counts. V gene TRBV30 combines with J gene TRBJ1-3; D unresolved. There are 11 residues in the CDR3. Germline-derived CDR1 and CDR2 are GTSNPN and SVGIG (reference sequence). V dropped 2 bases and J dropped 3 bases, with 2 bases sitting between them. CDR3 residues: CAWSNGNTIYF. CDR3 nucleotide sequence: TGTGCCTGGAGTAATGGAAACACCATATATTTT.

The J gene is TRBJ1-1, the V gene TRBV6-1; 7 bases agree with TRBD1. The V gene end was trimmed by 4 bases and the J gene end by 5 bases; junction bases not matched to a gene: 7. The CDR3 has 14 amino acids. Per the germline V gene, CDR1 is MNHNS and CDR2 is SASEGT. The CDR3 nucleotides read TGTGCCAGCAGTGCCCAGGGGGTTAGGACTGAAGCTTTCTTT. As protein: CASSAQGVRTEAFF.

This clone is a singleton in its sample. The chain employs TRBV29-1 and TRBJ2-3, with 9 bases matching TRBD2. The CDR3 consists of 15 residues. In germline, CDR1 is SQVTM, CDR2 ANQGSEA. J lost 3 bases, V lost 6 bases, and 10 bases had no gene match. Written as DNA, the CDR3 is TGCAGCGTGTCGATTAGCGGGAGTGGAACAGATACGCAGTATTTT. It specifies CSVSISGSGTDTQYF.

The chain has TRBV18 and TRBJ1-1; 8 positions match TRBD1. This CDR3 region has 13 residues. CDR1 is KGHSH, CDR2 LQKENI, per germline. Trimming at V came to 4 bases and at J to 3 bases, leaving 1 base not matched to a gene. The DNA for the CDR3 is TGTGCCAGCTCACAGACAGGGGACACTGAAGCTTTCTTT. Amino acid sequence: CASSQTGDTEAFF.

The rearrangement links TRBV6-1 to TRBJ2-7, with TRBD2 as a possible D gene (6 bases). CDR1 and CDR2 (germline): MNHNS, SASEGT. V was pared by 8 bases and J by 0 bases, with 14 bases between. The CDR3 runs 14 residues. The CDR3 sequence: CASALRGSSYEQYF. For the CDR3, the DNA is TGTGCCAGCGCCTTGCGGGGCAGCTCCTACGAGCAGTACTTC.

The chain combines TRBV2 with TRBJ2-1, with D hard to call. CDR3 length equals 14 residues. Per germline, CDR1 SNHLY and CDR2 FYNNEI. V lost 3 bases and J 4 bases, leaving 10 bases between the germline ends. The CDR3 loop reads CASSEGSRYNEQFF. CDR3 coding DNA: TGTGCCAGCAGTGAGGGAAGCAGATACAATGAGCAGTTCTTC.

The chain recombines TRBV10-2 with TRBJ2-4; 7 bases map to TRBD1. CDR1 WSHSY and CDR2 SAAADI come from the germline V gene. Trimming at V came to 0 bases and at J to 8 bases, leaving 10 bases not matched to a gene. The CDR3 spans 16 residues. The CDR3 sequence is CASSESKGAGLDIQYF. CDR3 sequence (DNA): TGCGCCAGCAGTGAGTCGAAGGGGGCAGGTTTAGACATTCAGTACTTC.

This clone was recorded once. The CDR3, as DNA: TGTGCCTGGGAACAGGGGGGGACTGAAGCTTTCTTT. It is translated as CAWEQGGTEAFF. This sequence joins TRBV30 and TRBJ1-1; 8 bases map to TRBD1. Per the germline V gene, CDR1 is GTSNPN and CDR2 is SVGIG (reference sequence). The length of the CDR3 is 12 residues. V shed 5 bases and J 5 bases; nucleotides not matched to a gene: 4.

J is TRBJ2-2 and V is TRBV18; D gene ambiguous. Looked up from germline, CDR1 is KGHSH and CDR2 is LQKENI. The CDR3 has 14 residues. The V and J ends lost 6 bases and 1 base respectively, with 9 bases between them. The CDR3 sequence: CASSVDLNTGELFF. The CDR3 nucleotides read TGTGCCAGCTCTGTAGACCTGAACACCGGGGAGCTGTTTTTT.

V is TRBV7-2 and J is TRBJ1-1; 7 bases are a match to TRBD1. The CDR3 loop spans 16 amino acids. CDR1 is SGHTA, CDR2 FQGNSA, per germline. J was trimmed by 3 bases and V by 5 bases; bases with no gene match: 12. The CDR3 here is CASSTRGGKLDTEAFF. In DNA form, the CDR3 reads TGTGCCAGCAGCACCAGGGGGGGGAAACTGGACACTGAAGCTTTCTTT.

The chain's CDR3 is CAWSPRLAANTGELFF. CDR3 DNA sequence: TGTGCCTGGAGCCCAAGACTAGCGGCGAACACCGGGGAGCTGTTTTTT. The J gene is TRBJ2-2, the V gene TRBV30; 9 nucleotides match TRBD2. CDR1 GTSNPN and CDR2 SVGIG come from the germline V gene (reference sequence). V shed 3 bases and J 0 bases; nucleotides not matched to a gene: 5. This CDR3 spans 16 amino acids.

The chain uses TRBV6-6 and TRBJ1-3; D call uncertain. The germline V gene encodes CDR1 MNHNY and CDR2 SVGAGI (reference sequence). V gave up 2 bases and J gave up 0 bases, with 11 bases separating them. There are 16 residues in the CDR3. The CDR3 protein is CASSYGNRDSGNTIYF. CDR3 DNA sequence: TGTGCCAGCAGTTACGGCAACCGAGACTCTGGAAACACCATATATTTT.

J is TRBJ2-1 and V is TRBV15; the match to TRBD1 covers 10 bases. The length of the CDR3 is 15 residues. The V segment lost 0 bases and the J segment 7 bases; nucleotides outside the gene matches: 3. CDR1 is LNHNV and CDR2 is YYDKDF in the germline V gene (reference sequence). The CDR3 loop reads CATSRDRTGGNEQFF. The CDR3 region has the DNA TGTGCCACCAGCAGAGATAGGACAGGGGGGAATGAGCAGTTCTTC.

The CDR3 DNA reads as TGCGCCAGCAGCTTCTCAACAGGGGACTACAATGAGCAGTTCTTC. This translates into CASSFSTGDYNEQFF. The chain links TRBV5-1 to TRBJ2-1; 7 bases agree with TRBD1. V shed 2 bases, J shed 3 bases, and the junction held 5 bases outside the gene matches. CDR1 and CDR2 from the germline V gene are SGHRS and YFSETQ. The CDR3 covers 15 residues.

In nucleotides, the CDR3 is TGTGCCAGCAGCTTGACTAGCGCTCGAGCGGAGCAGTACTTC. Its translation is CASSLTSARAEQYF. The rearrangement links TRBV7-9 to TRBJ2-7; 8 bases map to TRBD2. This CDR3 spans 14 amino acids. Looked up from germline, CDR1 is SEHNR and CDR2 is FQNEAQ (reference sequence). V trimming: 3 bases; J trimming: 7 bases; junction bases outside the gene matches: 8.

The chain recombines TRBV30 with TRBJ2-1, with 7 bases identical to TRBD2. The CDR3 runs to 15 residues. In germline, CDR1 is GTSNPN, CDR2 SVGIG (reference sequence). J lost 4 bases, V lost 3 bases, and 9 bases had no gene match. In nucleotides, the CDR3 is TGTGCCTGGAGCGTCCCCGGACTAGATTACAATGAGCAGTTCTTC. This codes for CAWSVPGLDYNEQFF.

The V gene is TRBV27, the J gene TRBJ2-3; D is possibly TRBD1 (5 bases). This CDR3 contains 14 residues. Trimming took off 3 bases at V and 3 bases at J, with 10 bases between the two ends. CDR1 is MNHEY, CDR2 SMNVEV, per germline (reference sequence). In DNA, the CDR3 is TGTGCCAGCAGTTTGGCAGGGATGACAGATACGCAGTATTTT. It translates to CASSLAGMTDTQYF.

To note about this clone: Distinct nucleotide sequences in the sample also encode this CDR3. The chain has TRBV5-1 and TRBJ2-2, with TRBD2 identical over 13 bases. The CDR3 is made up of 16 amino acids. Germline assignment: CDR1 SGHRS and CDR2 YFSETQ. The junction had 0 bases not matched to a gene; V was cut back by 0 bases and J by 4 bases. The CDR3 bases are TGCGCCAGCAGCTTGGGACTAGCGGGAGGCACCGGGGAGCTGTTTTTT. Residues: CASSLGLAGGTGELFF.

CDR3 nucleotides: TGTGCCAGCAGCAAAGAGGGGGGGGTACTAACCTATGGCTACACCTTC. Amino acid sequence: CASSKEGGVLTYGYTF. V usage is TRBV21-1 and J usage is TRBJ1-2. TRBV21-1 is reported as a pseudogene. The CDR3 totals 16 residues.

With regard to this clone: The identical CDR3 is also encoded by other nucleotide sequences in the sample. The chain joins TRBV5-4 to TRBJ2-7; D perhaps matches TRBD1 (6 bases). The germline V gene encodes CDR1 SGHNT and CDR2 YYREEE (reference sequence). The CDR3 runs 14 residues. Trimming removed 0 bases at V and 2 bases at J, with 9 bases between. CDR3 sequence: CASSLVAGAYEQYF. CDR3 in DNA: TGTGCCAGCAGCTTGGTGGCAGGGGCCTACGAGCAGTACTTC.

The rearrangement joins TRBV28 to TRBJ2-4, with 8 bases aligning to TRBD2. The length of the CDR3 is 15 residues. Germline V gene sequence: CDR1 MDHEN, CDR2 SYDVKM. V shed 7 bases, J shed 2 bases, and the junction held 7 bases outside the gene matches. CDR3 region: CASNPGGTTKNIQYF. Written as DNA, the CDR3 is TGTGCCAGCAATCCGGGGGGGACGACCAAAAACATTCAGTACTTC.

CDR3 bases: TGTGCCAGCAGTTTTGGCTGGGAAGACGGGGGGGGCAATGAGCAGTTCTTC. It translates to CASSFGWEDGGGNEQFF. The genes are TRBV28 and TRBJ2-1, with 8 bases fitting TRBD2. CDR1 and CDR2 from the germline V gene are MDHEN and SYDVKM. The CDR3 runs 17 residues. Trimming at V came to 3 bases and at J to 6 bases, leaving 13 bases not matched to a gene.

A word on this clone: Distinct nucleotide sequences in the sample also encode this CDR3. The chain joins TRBV5-1 to TRBJ1-5; D remains unclear. Trimming cost V 0 bases and J 7 bases, with 8 bases left between them. The CDR3 has 13 residues. Germline V gives CDR1 SGHRS, CDR2 YFSETQ. The CDR3 DNA follows: TGCGCCAGCAGCTTGGCCCCGGACCAGCCCCAGCATTTT. Encoded protein: CASSLAPDQPQHF.

The rearrangement uses TRBV7-6 and TRBJ2-7, with D perhaps TRBD2 (6 bases). Germline CDR1 and CDR2: SGHVS and FNYEAQ. The length of the CDR3 is 15 residues. Trimming pared 5 bases from V and 6 bases from J, leaving 20 bases between. CDR3 DNA: TGTGCCAGCAGCCTAGAGCCGGCGTTGGGGGGCGAGCAGTACTTC. Residues: CASSLEPALGGEQYF.

This clone was observed once. This chain links TRBV7-2 with TRBJ1-2, with 7 bases aligning to TRBD1. The CDR3 length is 16 residues. Losses at the gene ends were 2 bases for V and 2 bases for J; bases not matched to a gene: 8. The germline V gene has CDR1 SGHTA and CDR2 FQGNSA. In DNA form, the CDR3 reads TGTGCCAGCAGCTTAAGGCGGGACAGAGCCAACTATGGCTACACCTTC. It specifies CASSLRRDRANYGYTF.

CDR3 nucleotides: TGTGCCAGCAGAGGGGGTACTGAAGCTTTCTTT. It yields the protein CASRGGTEAFF. V is TRBV25-1 and J is TRBJ1-1; perhaps TRBD1 as D (6 bases). V was pared by 6 bases and J by 5 bases, with 7 bases between. CDR1 is MGHDK, CDR2 SYGVNS, per germline. This CDR3 is 11 amino acids long. The whole variable domain, remainder taken from reference TRBV25-1 and TRBJ1-1, is EADIYQTPRYLVIGTGKKITLECSQTMGHDKMYWYQQDPGMELHLIHYSYGVNSTEKGDLSSESTVSRIRTEHFPLTLESARPSHTSQYLCASRGGTEAFFGQGTRLTVV.